The T cell receptor beta chain under discussion was sequenced for a study of regulatory and conventional T cells in RAG deficiency. Findings of the study overall: Shannon entropy fell and Simpson indices rose in RAG-deficient patients. Omenn patients showed >80% Treg-Tconv overlap and shorter CDR3 lengths. Treg unique TCR beta sequences were approximately 96-fold fewer in Omenn syndrome and CID/AS patients than controls.

Profiling relied on immunoSEQ multiplex PCR, and the TCRdb table lists in-frame clones only, not all of them. This table holds fewer than 40,000 clones, 76% found once. Genomic DNA came from blood conventional CD4+ T cells gated CD25-low CD127-high. Points on this clone: The target antigen is unknown.

The same data also went into a second study, on regulatory T cells. That source notes: Primers: 52 TRBV forward and 13 TRBJ reverse. Patient repertoires had restricted TRB V-J pairs and skewed V and J usage, most in Tregs.

The TCR sequence derives from a human donor in good health. Material: CD4+ effector T cells sorted from blood.

CDR3 nucleotides: TGTGCCAGCAGTGAAGTAGGCGAGGCCCAGTACTTC. Amino acid sequence: CASSEVGEAQYF. The chain has TRBV6-1 and TRBJ2-5; D gene unclear. In germline, CDR1 is MNHNS, CDR2 SASEGT. CDR3 length equals 12 residues. V gave up 1 base and J gave up 9 bases, with 9 bases separating them.